This T cell receptor (beta chain) was retrieved from a study of shared clonotypes between healthy human individuals. Assay: immunoSEQ multiplex PCR; the TCRdb copy retains only in-frame clones and omits some. The data contain some 1,100,000 clones, roughly 74% of them singletons. This clone was detected only a few times. J was trimmed by 5 bases and V by 0 bases; bases with no gene match: 9. The CDR3 extends over 16 amino acids. Germline-derived CDR1 and CDR2 are SGHKS and YYEKEE (reference sequence). The sequenced sample was memory CD4+ T cells from PBMCs. Subset here: CD45RA-negative fraction. V is TRBV5-5 and J is TRBJ2-7; 9 positions match TRBD1. This clonotype was obtained from a man younger than 35 in good health. Some clones in this sample may be carry-over from other donors' samples. The CDR3 nucleotides are TGTGCCAGCAGCTTGGGTTGGGGACAGGGTATCAACGAGCAGTACTTC. Residues: CASSLGWGQGINEQYF.